The next 6 T cell receptor beta chains were all read from a single sample in a study of blood T cells in healthy people across ages. A second roughly 6 to 11 cycle PCR used barcoded and J-beta primers. MiXCR, run by TCRdb on the 5' RACE reads, gives a single entry per CDR3 protein. The table has 630,000 or so distinct CDR3 sequences, roughly 30% seen once. The specimen was blood. Receptor source: a woman aged 80 or older in good health.

This clonotype was counted ten times or more. A read error may explain this, as a much larger clone is one base away. The rearrangement links TRBV20-1 to TRBJ1-5; 8 positions match TRBD1. V shed 3 bases, J shed 3 bases, and the junction held 1 base outside the gene matches. The CDR3 is made up of 13 amino acids. Per germline, CDR1 DFQATT and CDR2 SNEGSKA (reference sequence). The CDR3 bases are TGCAGTGCTAGGACAGGGGACAATCAGCCCCAGCATTTT. This translates into CSARTGDNQPQHF.

The chain has TRBV5-1 and TRBJ1-2; tentative D call: TRBD1 (6 bases). The CDR3 loop spans 15 amino acids. Trimming removed 0 bases at V and 8 bases at J, with 17 bases between. Germline V gene lookup returns CDR1 SGHRS and CDR2 YFSETQ. The CDR3 here is CASSLDGGRSGGYTF. The DNA for the CDR3 is TGCGCCAGCAGCTTGGACGGGGGGCGATCGGGCGGCTACACCTTC.

This clonotype was seen ten or more times. The CDR3 loop is CASSSGPTNYGYTF. CDR3 nucleotide sequence: TGTGCCAGCAGCTCGGGACCGACTAACTATGGCTACACCTTC. V usage is TRBV11-2 and J usage is TRBJ1-2, with D perhaps matching TRBD1 (5 bases). Germline V gene data show CDR1 as SGHAT and CDR2 as FQNNGV. The CDR3 length is 14 residues. V gave up 4 bases and J gave up 0 bases, with 9 bases separating them. The variable domain in full, with the rest retrieved from reference TRBV11-2 and TRBJ1-2, is EAGVAQSPRYKIIEKRQSVAFWCNPISGHATLYWYQQILGQGPKLLIQFQNNGVVDDSQLPKDRFSAERLKGVDSTLKIQPAKLEDSAVYLCASSSGPTNYGYTFGSGTRLTVV.

This clonotype was counted ten times or more. The chain has TRBV7-2 and TRBJ1-2; possibly TRBD1 for D (5 bases). This CDR3 comprises 15 residues. Trimming took 1 base from V and 0 from J, leaving 9 bases between them. CDR1 is SGHTA and CDR2 is FQGNSA in the germline V gene. In DNA, the CDR3 is TGTGCCAGCAGCTTAGGCCGGGGACCTAACTATGGCTACACCTTC. This sequence encodes CASSLGRGPNYGYTF.

This clonotype was recorded many times. This rearrangement joins TRBV6-6 to TRBJ2-5; 13 nucleotides align to TRBD2. CDR1 and CDR2 from the germline V gene are MNHNY and SVGAGI (reference sequence). The V and J ends lost 3 bases and 2 bases, in that order; junction bases with no gene match: 3. The CDR3 extends over 16 amino acids. The CDR3 protein is CASSYTSGGEQETQYF. The CDR3 nucleotides are TGTGCCAGCAGTTATACTAGCGGGGGGGAACAAGAGACCCAGTACTTC.

This clonotype showed up many times. CDR3 nucleotide sequence: TGTGCCAGCAGTCCCTTCAACGAACATGAAGCTTTCTTT. Protein sequence: CASSPFNEHEAFF. The rearrangement joins TRBV6-5 to TRBJ1-1; unclear D gene. In germline, CDR1 is MNHEY, CDR2 SVGAGI. This CDR3 spans 13 amino acids. V lost 5 bases and J 7 bases, leaving 14 bases between the germline ends.